Reported below is one T cell receptor beta chain. What it recognizes is unknown. CDR3 length: 14 amino acids. Germline CDR1 GTSNPN, CDR2 SVGIG (reference sequence). With 4 bases removed from V and 3 bases from J, the gap between germline ends came to 16 bases. This entry is derived from a study of radiation and T cells in renal cell carcinoma. Study observations and caveats: No pretreatment tumor biopsies were available for baseline clonotypes.

Assay used: immunoSEQ multiplex PCR; TCRdb lists only in-frame clones, some missing. The sample has about 77,000 clones; 70% to 90% are singletons. The sample's time point: blood 4 weeks post-SBRT, at nephrectomy. Treatment denoted: 15 Gy SBRT to primary tumor, nephrectomy 4 weeks later. Nephrectomy followed 15 Gy stereotactic body radiation by 4 weeks. The patient's renal cell carcinoma had clear cell pathology. The sample here was blood, taken from a patient whose treatment included radiotherapy and nephrectomy. This TCR was sampled from a woman aged 60-70 years with renal cell carcinoma. The J gene is TRBJ2-7, the V gene TRBV30, with unresolved D. The CDR3 protein is CAWTPPYLGYEQYF. The CDR3, as DNA: TGTGCCTGGACCCCTCCCTATCTGGGCTACGAGCAGTACTTC.